The TCR beta chain described here comes from a study of blood T cell repertoires in COVID-19. Across the study: Both acute and convalescent COVID-19 samples were obtained from the United States, Italy and Spain. The analysed material was cDNA or gDNA that came from T cells, B-cell-depleted T cells, or PBMCs.

The germline CDR1 and CDR2 sequences are GTSNPN and SVGIG (reference sequence). CDR3 length: 13 residues. Trimming pared 0 bases from V and 8 bases from J, leaving 11 bases between. The assay was immunoSEQ multiplex PCR, and TCRdb's table has in-frame clones only and misses some. The table lists about 430,000 clones, around 90% of them singletons, with 0.8% to 0.85% in the top ten. The sample was peripheral blood. The clonotype was recovered from a man between 18 and 29 years old with COVID-19, enrolled during active disease. The rearrangement links TRBV30 to TRBJ2-1, with a tentative D call TRBD2 (5 bases). The CDR3 sequence is CAWSVLRGDEQFF. CDR3 in DNA: TGTGCCTGGAGTGTTCTCCGGGGTGATGAGCAGTTCTTC. Drawing the rest from reference TRBV30 and TRBJ2-1, the complete variable domain is SQTIHQWPATLVQPVGSPLSLECTVEGTSNPNLYWYRQAAGRGLQLLFYSVGIGQISSEVPQNLSASRPQDRQFILSSKKLLLSDSGFYLCAWSVLRGDEQFFGPGTRLTVL.